This T cell receptor beta chain was sequenced for a study of early T cells in non-severe SARS-CoV-2 infection. TCRdb reprocessed the 5' RACE reads with MiXCR, giving one entry per CDR3 protein. Here the sample spans some 100,000 distinct CDR3 sequences, 14% to 15% being singletons. Germline CDR1 DFQATT, CDR2 SNEGSKA (reference sequence). The CDR3 is 13 residues long. V was clipped by 3 bases and J by 7 bases, with 14 bases between them. The chain couples TRBV20-1 to TRBJ2-3; D remains ambiguous. The sample consisted of whole blood. This receptor was identified in an adult who was a healthcare worker with PCR-confirmed SARS-CoV-2 infection or an uninfected control (not recorded which). CDR3 sequence reads: CSASRQAANTQYF. The CDR3 DNA reads TGCAGTGCTAGTCGGCAGGCCGCCAATACGCAGTATTTT.